The present TCR beta chain was sequenced within a study of cytomegalovirus exposure and HLA in healthy donors. V lost 4 bases to trimming and J lost 5 bases; unmatched junction nucleotides: 4. Germline V CDR1 and CDR2: SQVTM, ANQGSEA. This CDR3 is 13 amino acids long. The study ran its PCR with 60 Vbeta and 13 Jbeta primers. Libraries were prepared by immunoSEQ multiplex PCR; TCRdb keeps only in-frame clonotypes and omits some of them. The sample records approximately 97,000 clones, roughly three quarters being singletons. Source material: PBMCs. The rearrangement joins TRBV29-1 to TRBJ1-1; 10 bases are shared with TRBD1. This receptor was obtained from a male donor in good health and CMV-seropositive. The CDR3 DNA reads TGCAGCGTTGTCTTGGGACAGGGGACTGAAGCTTTCTTT. Translated: CSVVLGQGTEAFF.